Below are 12 T cell receptor beta chains sequenced from a single sample in a study of tumor-infiltrating lymphocytes in localized non-small cell lung cancer. TCRdb's table, derived via immunoSEQ multiplex PCR, lists solely in-frame clones and lacks some. This table has some 8,000 clones, more than 65% appearing once. The sample was lung tumor tissue. Receptor source: a human donor with non-small cell lung cancer.

The chain employs TRBV18 and TRBJ2-3; D perhaps matches TRBD2 (6 bases). Germline CDR1 KGHSH, CDR2 LQKENI. The CDR3 extends over 14 amino acids. V was pared by 6 bases and J by 2 bases, with 12 bases between. CDR3 bases: TGTGCCAGCTCCGGGCGGGATGTCACAGATACGCAGTATTTT. This sequence encodes CASSGRDVTDTQYF.

The chain carries TRBV11-3 and TRBJ2-1; 8 positions agree with TRBD1. With 5 bases clipped from V and 7 bases from J, the junction kept 7 bases outside the gene matches. The CDR3 sequence is 14 residues long. Per the germline V gene, CDR1 is SGHNT and CDR2 is YENEEA. CDR3 sequence (DNA): TGTGCCAGCAGCATGGGGACAGGCCCGAATGAGCAGTTCTTC. Translating gives CASSMGTGPNEQFF.

V is TRBV16 and J is TRBJ1-6; tentative D call: TRBD1 (6 bases). This CDR3 region has 14 residues. Trimming left V 0 bases short and J 7 bases short, with 7 bases between. Germline CDR1 KGHSY, CDR2 FQNENV. The CDR3 sequence is CASSQSRGNSPLHF. The CDR3 DNA is TGTGCCAGCAGCCAATCGAGGGGGAATTCACCCCTCCACTTT.

V and J are TRBV6-4 and TRBJ1-1; 8 bases match TRBD1. This CDR3 is built from 14 residues. Germline V CDR1 and CDR2: MRHNA, SNTAGT. The ends lost 6 bases at V and 7 bases at J; junction bases unmatched: 10. DNA of the CDR3: TGTGCCAGCAGCCCAGGGGGCCAAGGGAGTGAAGCTTTCTTT. It translates to CASSPGGQGSEAFF.

This clone was observed a few times. The chain uses TRBV29-1 and TRBJ2-1; D not certain. The length of the CDR3 is 13 residues. The ends were cut back, 7 bases at V and 2 bases at J, with 12 bases in the middle. In germline, CDR1 is SQVTM, CDR2 ANQGSEA. The CDR3 DNA reads TGCAGCGCTGTCGAAGTCCCCTACAATGAGCAGTTCTTC. It specifies CSAVEVPYNEQFF.

The chain combines TRBV5-1 with TRBJ2-7; 15 positions agree with TRBD2. Trimming at V came to 0 bases and at J to 4 bases, leaving 11 bases not matched to a gene. This CDR3 has 19 amino acids. The V gene's germline CDR1 is SGHRS and CDR2 YFSETQ. CDR3 protein: CASSLVLWTSGRAGYEQYF. The CDR3 DNA follows: TGCGCCAGCAGCTTGGTTTTGTGGACTAGCGGGAGGGCCGGGTACGAGCAGTACTTC.

Only one count was recorded for this clone. The chain couples TRBV29-1 to TRBJ1-1; D is perhaps TRBD1 (6 bases). Trimming stripped 5 bases from V and 3 bases from J, with 22 bases between. The CDR3 has 16 amino acids. The germline gives CDR1 SQVTM, CDR2 ANQGSEA. As DNA, the CDR3 is TGCAGCGTTATAAGTACACGGGGGGGCCCGGACACTGAAGCTTTCTTT. It is translated as CSVISTRGGPDTEAFF.

This clone was seen a handful of times. The rearrangement links TRBV7-2 to TRBJ1-1; TRBD1 matches at 8 bases. CDR1 is SGHTA and CDR2 is FQGNSA in the germline V gene. Trimming took 4 bases from V and 10 from J; bases not matched to a gene: 11. The CDR3 spans 14 residues. The CDR3 sequence is CASSSRMTGAGAFF. The DNA of the CDR3 is TGTGCCAGCAGCTCCCGGATGACAGGGGCCGGAGCTTTCTTT. The full variable domain, with the rest looked up from reference TRBV7-2 and TRBJ1-1, is GAGVSQSPSNKVTEKGKDVELRCDPISGHTALYWYRQSLGQGLEFLIYFQGNSAPDKSGLPSDRFSAERTGGSVSTLTIQRTQQEDSAVYLCASSSRMTGAGAFFGQGTRLTVV.

The V gene is TRBV4-2, the J gene TRBJ2-4; the D gene is possibly TRBD1 (5 bases). Per the germline V gene, CDR1 is LGHNA and CDR2 is YNFKEQ. V gave up 6 bases and J gave up 5 bases, with 14 bases separating them. This CDR3 region has 14 residues. CDR3 DNA sequence: TGTGCCAGCAGTCACTCAGGGAACCAAAACATTCAGTACTTC. Encoded protein: CASSHSGNQNIQYF.

V usage is TRBV6-5 and J usage is TRBJ1-4; 8 bases match TRBD1. Germline assignment: CDR1 MNHEY and CDR2 SVGAGI. Germline trimming cut 5 bases from V and 4 bases from J; bases unmatched to any gene: 6. The CDR3 runs to 15 residues. CDR3 amino acids: CASSTRTGINEKLFF. In nucleotides, the CDR3 is TGTGCCAGCAGTACACGGACAGGGATTAATGAAAAACTGTTTTTT.

This clone was counted a single time. The DNA of the CDR3 is TGCGCCAGCAGCCATAGGGGAAATTATGGCTACACCTTC. Translating it yields CASSHRGNYGYTF. The rearrangement links TRBV4-3 to TRBJ1-2; perhaps TRBD1 as D (5 bases). The CDR3 length is 13 residues. The V gene's germline CDR1 is LGHNA and CDR2 YSLEER. Between the trimmed V and J ends, which lost 3 bases and 5 bases, there was a span of 10 bases.

The J gene is TRBJ2-6, the V gene TRBV28; TRBD2 agrees at 9 bases. The CDR3 is 17 amino acids. Germline CDR1 reads MDHEN; CDR2 reads SYDVKM. J gave up 3 bases and V 3 bases, and 6 bases lay outside the gene matches. CDR3 nucleotide sequence: TGTGCCAGCAGTTTCGGGGTAGCGGGAGTTGGGGCCAACGTCCTGACTTTC. This codes for CASSFGVAGVGANVLTF. The full variable domain, with the rest looked up from reference TRBV28 and TRBJ2-6, is DVKVTQSSRYLVKRTGEKVFLECVQDMDHENMFWYRQDPGLGLRLIYFSYDVKMKEKGDIPEGYSVSREKKERFSLILESASTNQTSMYLCASSFGVAGVGANVLTFGAGSRLTVL.